Following are 30 T cell receptor beta chains from one sample sequenced in a study of STAT3 mutations in large granular lymphocyte leukemia. Sequencing was performed with immunoSEQ multiplex PCR; in TCRdb, only in-frame clones are kept and a portion is missing. Of approximately 13,000 clones in the sample, about 84% are singletons; the top ten hold roughly 56%. Study outcomes and limitations: Every T-cell large granular lymphocyte leukemia patient had at least one immunodominant TCR beta clonotype.

No antigen has been identified for these receptors. Input material: peripheral blood mononuclear cells. Receptor source: a man aged 55-75 years with T-cell large granular lymphocyte leukemia. Some clones in this sample may be carry-over from other donors' samples.

The chain joins TRBV5-4 to TRBJ1-3; 9 bases match TRBD1. This CDR3 comprises 18 residues. Germline V gene sequence: CDR1 SGHNT, CDR2 YYREEE (reference sequence). With V trimmed by 4 bases and J by 3 bases, 14 bases remained unmatched. The DNA for the CDR3 is TGTGCCAGCAGCCGGCCGGGACAGGGCTCGAAGGTTGGAAACACCATATATTTT. It specifies CASSRPGQGSKVGNTIYF. Full variable domain (outside the CDR3, taken from reference TRBV5-4 and TRBJ1-3): ETGVTQSPTHLIKTRGQQVTLRCSSQSGHNTVSWYQQALGQGPQFIFQYYREEENGRGNFPPRFSGLQFPNYSSELNVNALELDDSALYLCASSRPGQGSKVGNTIYFGEGSWLTVV.

This chain uses TRBV13 with TRBJ2-1; 13 bases line up with TRBD2. V shed 2 bases and J 3 bases; nucleotides not matched to a gene: 13. This CDR3 is 20 amino acids long. The germline gives CDR1 PRHDT, CDR2 FYEKMQ (reference sequence). For the CDR3, the DNA is TGTGCCAGCAGCTTATACACAAGGACTAGCGGGAGAGGTAGCTACAATGAGCAGTTCTTC. Translating it yields CASSLYTRTSGRGSYNEQFF.

This chain joins TRBV6-1 and TRBJ2-1; D remains unclear. Germline CDR1 reads MNHNS; CDR2 reads SASEGT. Trimming left V 8 bases short and J 9 bases short, with 17 bases between. The CDR3 runs to 13 residues. DNA for the CDR3: TGTGCCAGCCCCCGATCTGGTTTAGGTGAGCAGTTCTTC. It encodes CASPRSGLGEQFF.

V is TRBV11-1 and J is TRBJ1-5; no definite D call. V was trimmed by 4 bases and J by 5 bases, leaving 9 bases between them. Per germline, CDR1 SGHAT and CDR2 FQDESV (reference sequence). The CDR3 sequence is 13 residues long. The DNA of the CDR3 is TGTGCCAGCAGCTCTCGTCAAGATCAGCCCCAGCATTTT. Encoded protein: CASSSRQDQPQHF.

This rearrangement joins TRBV7-2 to TRBJ1-2; D gene ambiguous. Germline assignment: CDR1 SGHTA and CDR2 FQGNSA. This CDR3 contains 14 residues. V dropped 5 bases and J dropped 6 bases, with 16 bases sitting between them. The CDR3 loop reads CASSPSVGYNGYTF. CDR3 nucleotide sequence: TGTGCCAGCAGCCCCAGCGTGGGGTACAATGGCTACACCTTC.

This clone was seen a few times. V is TRBV6-1 and J is TRBJ1-2, with D uncertain. This CDR3 region has 14 residues. The germline CDR1 and CDR2 sequences are MNHNS and SASEGT. Trimming cost V 3 bases and J 5 bases, with 13 bases left between them. The CDR3 is CASSDPGLVYGYTF. CDR3 bases: TGTGCCAGCAGTGACCCCGGGCTCGTTTATGGCTACACCTTC.

The J gene is TRBJ2-7, the V gene TRBV5-6; 11 nucleotides align to TRBD1. Germline-derived CDR1 and CDR2 are SGHDT and YYEEEE. The CDR3 consists of 15 residues. V lost 0 bases and J lost 3; bases outside the gene matches: 2. The CDR3, as DNA: TGTGCCAGCAGCTTGGGGGGGACAGGGGGCTACGAGCAGTACTTC. Translated, it gives CASSLGGTGGYEQYF.

The V gene is TRBV27, the J gene TRBJ2-7, with D tentatively TRBD1 or TRBD2 (6 bases each). Germline loops: CDR1 MNHEY, CDR2 SMNVEV (reference sequence). CDR3 length: 16 amino acids. Trimming cost V 5 bases and J 6 bases, with 23 bases left between them. The CDR3 region has the DNA TGTGCCAGCAGTGCCCCGGGGGCCAGAGGGGTCCGCGAGCAGTACTTC. As protein: CASSAPGARGVREQYF.

The V call is TRBV4-2, the J call TRBJ2-1, with 8 bases matching TRBD1. The germline CDR1 and CDR2 sequences are LGHNA and YNFKEQ. V shed 0 bases and J 4 bases; nucleotides not matched to a gene: 8. The CDR3 has 17 residues. The CDR3 DNA reads as TGTGCCAGCAGCCAAGAGGTCCAGGGGGCGGCATACAATGAGCAGTTCTTC. Amino acids: CASSQEVQGAAYNEQFF.

The count of this clone is one. This chain uses TRBV6-6 with TRBJ2-1, with 9 bases that match TRBD1. CDR3 length equals 15 residues. J lost 9 bases, V lost 3 bases, and 9 bases had no gene match. Looked up from germline, CDR1 is MNHNY and CDR2 is SVGAGI (reference sequence). The CDR3 protein is CASSYPSGTGIEQFF. DNA for the CDR3: TGTGCCAGCAGTTATCCATCCGGGACAGGGATTGAGCAGTTCTTC.

This chain uses TRBV9 with TRBJ1-4; no definite D call. Trimming cost V 1 base and J 5 bases, with 6 bases left between them. The germline V gene has CDR1 SGDLS and CDR2 YYNGEE. The CDR3 contains 13 residues. The CDR3: CASSVNGNEKLFF. DNA for the CDR3: TGTGCCAGCAGCGTAAACGGAAATGAAAAACTGTTTTTT.

V and J are TRBV15 and TRBJ1-4; D may be TRBD1 (6 bases). The germline V and J ends were trimmed by 1 base and 7 bases, with 13 bases remaining between them. The CDR3 consists of 15 residues. Germline CDR1 is LNHNV and CDR2 is YYDKDF (reference sequence). This CDR3 is CATSRAGQLGEKLFF. The DNA of the CDR3 is TGTGCCACCAGCAGAGCCGGACAGTTGGGTGAAAAACTGTTTTTT.

The genes are TRBV5-4 and TRBJ1-2; D is possibly TRBD1 (5 bases). Trimming took 6 bases from V and 7 from J, leaving 19 bases between them. The CDR3 is 14 residues long. Germline CDR1 and CDR2: SGHNT and YYREEE (reference sequence). CDR3 sequence (DNA): TGTGCCAGCAACCCCGGGGGGGAGGTCGGTGGCTACACCTTC. Its protein is CASNPGGEVGGYTF.

This clone counts as medium-sized. The gene calls are TRBV6-4 and TRBJ2-3; TRBD1 matches 10 bases. V lost 2 bases, J lost 1 base, and 0 bases stayed unmatched. CDR3 size: 15 residues. Germline assignment: CDR1 MRHNA and CDR2 SNTAGT. The CDR3 spells CASSDGTGGTDTQYF. In DNA, the CDR3 is TGTGCCAGCAGTGACGGGACAGGGGGCACAGATACGCAGTATTTT.

The chain joins TRBV5-1 to TRBJ1-1; a weak D match, TRBD1 (6 bases). Germline V gene lookup returns CDR1 SGHRS and CDR2 YFSETQ. V dropped 5 bases and J dropped 1 base, with 15 bases sitting between them. The CDR3 runs to 15 residues. CDR3 nucleotide sequence: TGCGCCAGCAGACCCCGGACAGTCGCGAACACTGAAGCTTTCTTT. Translation: CASRPRTVANTEAFF.

There are a few counts of this clone. The V and J genes are TRBV7-9 and TRBJ2-7; D ambiguous. V shed 5 bases and J shed 0 bases, with 2 bases lying between them. The CDR3 totals 11 residues. CDR1 is SEHNR and CDR2 is FQNEAQ in the germline V gene (reference sequence). Written as DNA, the CDR3 is TGTGCCAGCAGCCGCTCCTACGAGCAGTACTTC. Protein sequence: CASSRSYEQYF.

V and J are TRBV5-1 and TRBJ2-5, with TRBD1 matching over 8 bases. Germline V lookup: CDR1 SGHRS, CDR2 YFSETQ. Trimming removed 3 bases from V and 5 bases from J; junction bases left unmatched: 6. The CDR3 is 14 residues long. The CDR3 sequence is CASSSTGGWETQYF. The CDR3 coding sequence is TGCGCCAGCAGCTCTACAGGGGGGTGGGAGACCCAGTACTTC. The full variable domain, with the rest looked up from reference TRBV5-1 and TRBJ2-5, is KAGVTQTPRYLIKTRGQQVTLSCSPISGHRSVSWYQQTPGQGLQFLFEYFSETQRNKGNFPGRFSGRQFSNSRSEMNVSTLELGDSALYLCASSSTGGWETQYFGPGTRLLVL.

J is TRBJ2-3 and V is TRBV19, with TRBD2 identical over 7 bases. This CDR3 has 14 amino acids. The germline CDR1 and CDR2 sequences are LNHDA and SQIVND (reference sequence). V lost 2 bases to trimming and J lost 4 bases; unmatched junction nucleotides: 3. CDR3 bases: TGTGCCAGTAGTATAATGCTAGCGGCAGATACGCAGTATTTT. Translating it yields CASSIMLAADTQYF.

The chain is built from TRBV6-6 and TRBJ2-3; D unresolved. Germline V CDR1 and CDR2: MNHNY, SVGAGI (reference sequence). This CDR3 has 14 residues. V lost 3 bases to trimming and J lost 2 bases, with 9 bases between them. CDR3 region: CASSYPDVTDTQYF. CDR3 bases: TGTGCCAGCAGTTATCCGGACGTCACAGATACGCAGTATTTT.

The V call is TRBV29-1, the J call TRBJ2-5, with D perhaps matching TRBD2 (5 bases). This CDR3 is 10 amino acids long. V was shortened by 4 bases and J by 9 bases, with 9 bases between the two germline ends. In germline, CDR1 is SQVTM, CDR2 ANQGSEA. CDR3 DNA: TGCAGCGTTGTAGCGCTGGCCCAGTACTTC. Residues: CSVVALAQYF.

This clone has only a few counts. This rearrangement joins TRBV4-1 to TRBJ1-4; no definite D call. There are 15 residues in the CDR3. Germline CDR1 reads MGHRA; CDR2 reads YSYEKL. The ends were cut back, 2 bases at V and 4 bases at J, with 11 bases in the middle. CDR3 sequence reads: CASSQSLANNEKLFF. In DNA form, the CDR3 reads TGCGCCAGCAGCCAAAGTTTGGCTAATAATGAAAAACTGTTTTTT.

V and J are TRBV7-9 and TRBJ2-1, with unresolved D. CDR1 is SEHNR and CDR2 is FQNEAQ in the germline V gene (reference sequence). The CDR3 has 14 amino acids. Deletions cut 0 bases from V and 2 bases from J, with 5 bases between. The CDR3 here is CASSLAGTYNEQFF. CDR3 nucleotides: TGTGCCAGCAGCTTAGCGGGGACCTACAATGAGCAGTTCTTC. The full variable domain, rest sourced from reference TRBV7-9 and TRBJ2-1, is DTGVSQNPRHKITKRGQNVTFRCDPISEHNRLYWYRQTLGQGPEFLTYFQNEAQLEKSRLLSDRFSAERPKGSFSTLEIQRTEQGDSAMYLCASSLAGTYNEQFFGPGTRLTVL.

The chain couples TRBV6-6 to TRBJ2-1; 7 bases line up with TRBD2. The CDR3 has 15 amino acids. Looked up from germline, CDR1 is MNHNY and CDR2 is SVGAGI (reference sequence). V was pared by 6 bases and J by 5 bases, with 10 bases of the junction left unmatched. The CDR3 coding sequence is TGTGCCAGCAGCCGCCCCCCGGGGAGGGACAATGAGCAGTTCTTC. This sequence encodes CASSRPPGRDNEQFF.

V gene TRBV19 combines with J gene TRBJ2-3; D unresolved. This CDR3 region has 14 residues. V dropped 1 base and J dropped 1 base, with 6 bases sitting between them. Germline V lookup: CDR1 LNHDA, CDR2 SQIVND (reference sequence). CDR3 residues: CASSIVHRTDTQYF. CDR3 DNA: TGTGCCAGTAGTATAGTACACCGCACAGATACGCAGTATTTT.

The chain is built from TRBV7-2 and TRBJ2-7, with D hard to call. V dropped 1 base and J dropped 2 bases, with 12 bases sitting between them. Germline V gives CDR1 SGHTA, CDR2 FQGNSA. The CDR3 is 15 residues long. The CDR3 sequence is CASSLVSAAAYEQYF. CDR3 in DNA: TGTGCCAGCAGCTTAGTCTCGGCAGCCGCCTACGAGCAGTACTTC.

The chain employs TRBV6-5 and TRBJ1-6; no firm D call. Germline V gene data show CDR1 as MNHEY and CDR2 as SVGAGI. The V end was cut by 0 bases, the J end by 10 bases, with 16 bases between. The CDR3 covers 16 residues. The CDR3 nucleotides read TGTGCCAGCAGTTACTCGACACCGGGAGTGGGGTCACCCCTCCACTTT. Translation gives CASSYSTPGVGSPLHF.

V usage is TRBV5-1 and J usage is TRBJ2-7; D unclear. Germline V CDR1 and CDR2: SGHRS, YFSETQ. The CDR3 extends over 15 amino acids. V was shortened by 0 bases and J by 0 bases, with 10 bases between the two germline ends. DNA for the CDR3: TGCGCCAGCAGCTTGGATCGGACCGTCTCCTACGAGCAGTACTTC. Its translation is CASSLDRTVSYEQYF.

This sequence joins TRBV18 and TRBJ2-2; unclear D gene. CDR3 size: 17 residues. V was shortened by 4 bases and J by 0 bases, with 15 bases between the two germline ends. CDR1 and CDR2 (germline): KGHSH, LQKENI. The DNA of the CDR3 is TGTGCCAGCTCACTGGTTGGATCGGGCCCGAACACCGGGGAGCTGTTTTTT. It specifies CASSLVGSGPNTGELFF.

The CDR3 bases are TGCGCCAGCAGCTCTCTCGGGACAGGGTTAAATTTTTACGAGCAGTACTTC. Translation gives CASSSLGTGLNFYEQYF. The chain employs TRBV5-1 and TRBJ2-7; 9 positions match TRBD1. Germline assignment: CDR1 SGHRS and CDR2 YFSETQ. CDR3 length: 17 residues. V shed 3 bases and J 4 bases; nucleotides not matched to a gene: 14.

The chain uses TRBV7-8 and TRBJ1-1; D might be TRBD1 (5 bases). V lost 1 base to trimming and J lost 5 bases, with 11 bases between them. The CDR3 has 14 residues. In germline, CDR1 is SGHVS, CDR2 FQNEAQ. CDR3 region: CASSLGSGMTEAFF. CDR3 DNA: TGTGCCAGCAGCTTAGGTTCAGGGATGACTGAAGCTTTCTTT.